The 27 T cell receptor beta chains below all came from one sample that was sequenced in a study of neurological immune-mediated disorders. One entry per CDR3 protein results from TCRdb running MiXCR on the 5' RACE reads. This sample has 60,000 to 90,000 distinct CDR3 sequences, with roughly a tenth found just once. The time point denotes: longitudinal time-point 1 (baseline). The material sequenced was PBMCs. Receptor source: a man aged 25-45 years in good health.

Ten or more counts support this clonotype. The chain combines TRBV20-1 with TRBJ1-4; D might be TRBD1 (5 bases). This CDR3 spans 14 amino acids. Germline CDR1 reads DFQATT; CDR2 reads SNEGSKA (reference sequence). V lost 0 bases to trimming and J lost 8 bases, with 13 bases between them. CDR3 region: CSARDYRRGEKLFF. The CDR3, as DNA: TGCAGTGCTAGAGACTACAGGCGTGGCGAAAAACTGTTTTTT.

This clonotype was detected many times. This chain uses TRBV20-1 with TRBJ2-7; 9 bases fit TRBD2. The V gene's germline CDR1 is DFQATT and CDR2 SNEGSKA (reference sequence). This CDR3 contains 19 residues. Germline trimming cut 1 base from V and 0 bases from J; bases unmatched to any gene: 16. Written as DNA, the CDR3 is TGCAGTGCTAGAGTGGATAGCGGGAGTCCCATTCTAGACTCCTACGAGCAGTACTTC. Translating gives CSARVDSGSPILDSYEQYF.

This clonotype was seen more than once but under ten times. The chain uses TRBV20-1 and TRBJ2-2; D not resolved. Trimming left V 2 bases short and J 3 bases short, with 13 bases between. Germline V lookup: CDR1 DFQATT, CDR2 SNEGSKA (reference sequence). This CDR3 is built from 15 residues. CDR3 loop: CSARQPGTDTGELFF. The CDR3 DNA sequence: TGCAGTGCTAGACAGCCGGGCACCGACACCGGGGAGCTGTTTTTT.

This clonotype was seen many times. The chain carries TRBV18 and TRBJ2-2; D unclear. Germline V gene data show CDR1 as KGHSH and CDR2 as LQKENI. V lost 4 bases and J 6 bases, leaving 6 bases between the germline ends. This CDR3 comprises 12 residues. The CDR3 loop is CASSRASGELFF. In DNA, the CDR3 is TGTGCCAGCTCACGAGCCTCCGGGGAGCTGTTTTTT. The complete variable domain, with remaining parts taken from reference TRBV18 and TRBJ2-2, reads NAGVMQNPRHLVRRRGQEARLRCSPMKGHSHVYWYRQLPEEGLKFMVYLQKENIIDESGMPKERFSAEFPKEGPSILRIQQVVRGDSAAYFCASSRASGELFFGEGSRLTVL.

This clonotype was observed at least ten times. The chain couples TRBV4-2 to TRBJ2-2, with D possibly TRBD2 on 6 matching bases. The germline V and J ends were trimmed by 2 bases and 0 bases, with 10 bases remaining between them. The CDR3 contains 16 residues. CDR1 is LGHNA, CDR2 YNFKEQ, per germline. DNA of the CDR3: TGTGCCAGCAGCCAACTGACTAGGGCGAACACCGGGGAGCTGTTTTTT. Translated: CASSQLTRANTGELFF.

The chain is built from TRBV6-1 and TRBJ2-7; D is undetermined. The CDR3 extends over 13 amino acids. V lost 2 bases to trimming and J lost 7 bases, with 12 bases between them. Germline values: CDR1 MNHNS, CDR2 SASEGT. The CDR3 loop is CASSESIQREQYF. For the CDR3, the DNA is TGTGCCAGCAGTGAAAGTATTCAAAGGGAGCAGTACTTC.

This clonotype was counted at least ten times. V and J are TRBV28 and TRBJ1-5; D remains unclear. V was shortened by 3 bases and J by 8 bases, with 11 bases between the two germline ends. The CDR3 is 13 residues long. From germline, CDR1 is MDHEN and CDR2 SYDVKM. The CDR3 DNA reads as TGTGCCAGCAGTTTGGTCGGCTCAAAGCCCCAGCATTTT. Protein: CASSLVGSKPQHF. Drawing the rest from reference TRBV28 and TRBJ1-5, the complete variable domain is DVKVTQSSRYLVKRTGEKVFLECVQDMDHENMFWYRQDPGLGLRLIYFSYDVKMKEKGDIPEGYSVSREKKERFSLILESASTNQTSMYLCASSLVGSKPQHFGDGTRLSIL.

This clonotype came up many times. The V and J genes are TRBV6-5 and TRBJ2-5; weak D call: TRBD1 (6 bases). The germline gives CDR1 MNHEY, CDR2 SVGAGI. The length of the CDR3 is 12 residues. The V and J ends lost 2 bases and 5 bases respectively, with 6 bases between them. The CDR3 DNA follows: TGTGCCAGCAGTTACAGGGGGGAGACCCAGTACTTC. Residues: CASSYRGETQYF.

The chain carries TRBV3-1 and TRBJ1-2; TRBD1 matches 8 bases. There are 14 residues in the CDR3. Germline CDR1 is LGHDT and CDR2 is YNNKEL (reference sequence). With V trimmed by 5 bases and J by 14 bases, 16 bases remained unmatched. The CDR3 is CASSAIPDRVPGTF. CDR3 bases: TGTGCCAGCAGCGCTATACCGGACAGGGTCCCGGGTACCTTC.

The sample holds many counts of this clonotype. V usage is TRBV10-1 and J usage is TRBJ2-5; perhaps TRBD2 as D (5 bases). CDR1 is WNHNN and CDR2 is SYGVQD in the germline V gene (reference sequence). The CDR3 length is 17 residues. Trimming removed 0 bases at V and 0 bases at J, with 14 bases between. The CDR3 sequence: CASSESTSGPHQETQYF. The CDR3 DNA is TGCGCCAGCAGTGAGTCGACAAGCGGACCACACCAAGAGACCCAGTACTTC.

This clonotype was recorded many times. V usage is TRBV4-2 and J usage is TRBJ2-7, with unresolved D. This CDR3 spans 13 amino acids. The germline V and J ends were trimmed by 3 bases and 2 bases, with 8 bases remaining between them. Germline V gene lookup returns CDR1 LGHNA and CDR2 YNFKEQ. The CDR3 nucleotides are TGTGCCAGCAGCCAGCCCTCGGCCTACGAGCAGTACTTC. The encoded protein is CASSQPSAYEQYF.

This clonotype came up many times. This sequence joins TRBV5-1 and TRBJ1-6; TRBD1 matches 8 bases. The junction had 12 bases not matched to a gene; V was cut back by 0 bases and J by 10 bases. The germline gives CDR1 SGHRS, CDR2 YFSETQ. The CDR3 is 17 amino acids. The CDR3 DNA reads TGCGCCAGCAGCTTGGATCGGGGGACAGGTGAAGGATCACCCCTCCACTTT. The encoded protein is CASSLDRGTGEGSPLHF.

This clonotype was seen at least ten times. This chain uses TRBV5-1 with TRBJ2-7, with 16 bases that match TRBD2. Germline CDR1 and CDR2: SGHRS and YFSETQ. CDR3 length: 18 amino acids. After removal of 4 bases from V and 3 bases from J, the junction contained 10 bases not matched to a gene. The CDR3 region is CASSPGTSGRASYYEQYF. The CDR3 nucleotides read TGCGCCAGCAGCCCCGGGACTAGCGGGAGGGCCTCTTACTACGAGCAGTACTTC. The whole variable domain, filled in from reference TRBV5-1 and TRBJ2-7, reads KAGVTQTPRYLIKTRGQQVTLSCSPISGHRSVSWYQQTPGQGLQFLFEYFSETQRNKGNFPGRFSGRQFSNSRSEMNVSTLELGDSALYLCASSPGTSGRASYYEQYFGPGTRLTVT.

This clonotype has a count of ten or more. V is TRBV4-2 and J is TRBJ2-3, with a weak D call TRBD2 (7 bases). This CDR3 comprises 17 residues. Trimming removed 0 bases at V and 2 bases at J, with 15 bases between. Looked up from germline, CDR1 is LGHNA and CDR2 is YNFKEQ. CDR3: CASSQDPAGAFTDTQYF. The CDR3 nucleotides are TGTGCCAGCAGCCAAGATCCGGCGGGGGCCTTCACAGATACGCAGTATTTT.

In its sample, this clonotype was seen many times. This CDR3 reads CASSPSGGYYNEQFF. The CDR3 region has the DNA TGTGCCAGCAGCCCCTCTGGGGGATACTACAATGAGCAGTTCTTC. The genes are TRBV14 and TRBJ2-1; D is perhaps TRBD1 or TRBD2 (5 bases each). The germline V and J ends were trimmed by 4 bases and 3 bases, with 13 bases remaining between them. The CDR3 has 15 amino acids. Germline V gene sequence: CDR1 SGHDN, CDR2 FVKESK.

This chain uses TRBV19 with TRBJ1-3; unclear D gene. The V and J ends lost 6 bases and 4 bases respectively, with 16 bases between them. This CDR3 is built from 15 residues. The germline V gene has CDR1 LNHDA and CDR2 SQIVND (reference sequence). The chain's CDR3 is CASSRNPDLGNTIYF. As DNA, the CDR3 is TGTGCCAGTAGCAGAAATCCGGACCTGGGAAACACCATATATTTT.

This clonotype was seen repeatedly, ten times or more. This chain connects TRBV9 to TRBJ1-2; TRBD1 agrees at 8 bases. This CDR3 has 16 residues. The V gene end was trimmed by 1 base and the J gene end by 2 bases; junction bases not matched to a gene: 7. CDR1 is SGDLS, CDR2 YYNGEE, per germline. CDR3 coding DNA: TGTGCCAGCAGCGTACCACTGGCAGGGGGCAACTATGGCTACACCTTC. Its translation is CASSVPLAGGNYGYTF.

This clonotype was counted at least ten times. The rearrangement joins TRBV20-1 to TRBJ2-7, with D tentatively TRBD1 (5 bases). Germline V CDR1 and CDR2: DFQATT, SNEGSKA (reference sequence). V was shortened by 5 bases and J by 0 bases, with 11 bases between the two germline ends. The CDR3 contains 13 residues. The chain's CDR3 is CSAYSGNSYEQYF. CDR3 coding DNA: TGCAGTGCTTACTCAGGGAACTCCTACGAGCAGTACTTC.

There are many counts of this clonotype. The chain combines TRBV5-1 with TRBJ1-1; the D gene is possibly TRBD1 (5 bases). This CDR3 contains 14 residues. V dropped 0 bases and J dropped 5 bases, with 11 bases sitting between them. Germline CDR1 SGHRS, CDR2 YFSETQ. The CDR3 is CASSLGRGRTEAFF. Written as DNA, the CDR3 is TGCGCCAGCAGCTTGGGGAGGGGACGGACTGAAGCTTTCTTT.

At least ten counts were recorded for this clonotype. The V and J genes are TRBV6-4 and TRBJ2-3, with D unresolved. This CDR3 region has 15 residues. The germline V gene has CDR1 MRHNA and CDR2 SNTAGT. V was cut by 3 bases and J by 0 bases, with 10 bases left in between. This CDR3 is CASSDWGTSTDTQYF. DNA for the CDR3: TGTGCCAGCAGTGATTGGGGAACGAGCACAGATACGCAGTATTTT.

The gene calls are TRBV11-2 and TRBJ2-5; D possibly matches TRBD1 or TRBD2 (5 bases each). The CDR3 runs to 12 residues. Trimming removed 4 bases at V and 2 bases at J, with 5 bases between. Germline V gives CDR1 SGHAT, CDR2 FQNNGV. DNA for the CDR3: TGTGCCAGCAGCTGGGGGCAAGAGACCCAGTACTTC. Amino acid sequence: CASSWGQETQYF.

On this clonotype itself: The CDR3 does not close with the conserved phenylalanine or tryptophan, likely indicating a read error. This chain links TRBV5-1 with TRBJ2-7; D unresolved. The V end was cut by 1 base, the J end by 2 bases, with 10 bases between. This CDR3 comprises 14 residues. Germline CDR1 reads SGHRS; CDR2 reads YFSETQ. CDR3 coding DNA: TGCGCCAGCAGCTTGTCCCCCCAAACCTACGAGCAGTACCTC. Translation: CASSLSPQTYEQYL.

This clonotype showed up many times. The chain uses TRBV5-1 and TRBJ1-3; 10 bases are shared with TRBD1. Germline CDR1 and CDR2: SGHRS and YFSETQ. The CDR3 is 15 residues long. V lost 4 bases and J lost 7; bases outside the gene matches: 8. CDR3 region: CASSEAGTGENTIYF. The CDR3 DNA is TGCGCCAGCAGCGAGGCCGGGACAGGGGAGAACACCATATATTTT.

The sample holds many counts of this clonotype. The genes are TRBV9 and TRBJ2-7; D is possibly TRBD2 (5 bases). This CDR3 has 14 residues. Trimming removed 0 bases from V and 3 bases from J, with 10 bases in between. Germline CDR1 is SGDLS and CDR2 is YYNGEE. The CDR3 here is CASSVGSGLYEQYF. CDR3 coding DNA: TGTGCCAGCAGCGTAGGGTCTGGACTCTACGAGCAGTACTTC. Drawing the rest from reference TRBV9 and TRBJ2-7, the complete variable domain is DSGVTQTPKHLITATGQRVTLRCSPRSGDLSVYWYQQSLDQGLQFLIQYYNGEERAKGNILERFSAQQFPDLHSELNLSSLELGDSALYFCASSVGSGLYEQYFGPGTRLTVT.

Many counts were recorded for this clonotype. The genes are TRBV28 and TRBJ1-2; D not resolved. V lost 6 bases and J lost 6, with 14 bases in between. CDR1 is MDHEN, CDR2 SYDVKM, per germline. CDR3 length equals 13 residues. The CDR3 DNA follows: TGTGCCAGCAGGGGTTTTCGGTTCCATGGCTACACCTTC. Translated, it gives CASRGFRFHGYTF.

This clonotype was seen repeatedly, ten times or more. V usage is TRBV28 and J usage is TRBJ2-7; the match to TRBD1 covers 7 bases. The CDR3 sequence is 14 residues long. The germline V gene encodes CDR1 MDHEN and CDR2 SYDVKM. V trimming: 6 bases; J trimming: 2 bases; junction bases outside the gene matches: 7. CDR3 amino acids: CASSVQGRPYEQYF. The CDR3 DNA sequence: TGTGCCAGCAGCGTACAGGGGCGCCCCTACGAGCAGTACTTC.

This clonotype was found many times. The rearrangement links TRBV5-1 to TRBJ2-1; 12 positions match TRBD2. With V trimmed by 3 bases and J by 7 bases, 8 bases remained unmatched. The CDR3 sequence is 16 residues long. Germline V CDR1 and CDR2: SGHRS, YFSETQ. CDR3 region: CASSSAGLAGSNEQFF. The CDR3 DNA sequence: TGCGCCAGCAGCTCCGCTGGACTAGCGGGGTCGAATGAGCAGTTCTTC.